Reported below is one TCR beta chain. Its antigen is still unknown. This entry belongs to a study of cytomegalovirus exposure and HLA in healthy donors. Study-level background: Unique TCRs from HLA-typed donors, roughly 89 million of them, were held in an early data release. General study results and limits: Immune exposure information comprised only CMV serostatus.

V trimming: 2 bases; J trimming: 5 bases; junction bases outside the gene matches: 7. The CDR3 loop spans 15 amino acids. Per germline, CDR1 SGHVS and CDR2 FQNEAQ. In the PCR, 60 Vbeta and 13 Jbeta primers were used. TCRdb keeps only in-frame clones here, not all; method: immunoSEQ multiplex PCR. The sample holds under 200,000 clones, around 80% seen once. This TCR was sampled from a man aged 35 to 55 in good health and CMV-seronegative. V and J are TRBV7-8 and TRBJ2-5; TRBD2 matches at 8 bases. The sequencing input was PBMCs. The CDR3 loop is CASSLYSGGQETQYF. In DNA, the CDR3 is TGTGCCAGCAGCTTATATTCGGGAGGGCAGGAGACCCAGTACTTC.